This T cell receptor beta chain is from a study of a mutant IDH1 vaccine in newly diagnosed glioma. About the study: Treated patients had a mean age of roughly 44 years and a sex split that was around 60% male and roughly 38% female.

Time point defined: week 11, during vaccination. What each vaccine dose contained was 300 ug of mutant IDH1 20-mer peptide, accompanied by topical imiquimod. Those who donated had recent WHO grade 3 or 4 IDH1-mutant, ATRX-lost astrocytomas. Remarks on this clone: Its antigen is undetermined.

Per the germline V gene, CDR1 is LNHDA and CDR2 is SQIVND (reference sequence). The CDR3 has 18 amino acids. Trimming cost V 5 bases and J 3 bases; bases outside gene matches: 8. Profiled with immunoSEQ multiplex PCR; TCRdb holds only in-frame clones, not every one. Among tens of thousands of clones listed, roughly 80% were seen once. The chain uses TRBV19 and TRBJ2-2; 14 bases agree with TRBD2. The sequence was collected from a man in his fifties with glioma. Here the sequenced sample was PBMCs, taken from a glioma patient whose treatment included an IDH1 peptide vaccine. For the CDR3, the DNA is TGTGCCAGTAGTCCCTCCGGGACTAGCGGGGGCTACACCGGGGAGCTGTTTTTT. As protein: CASSPSGTSGGYTGELFF.